Included here is one TCR beta chain sequence, with context. In its sample, this clonotype was seen many times. There is no known antigen for this receptor. Base-call qualities are not available, and no considerably larger clone is one nucleotide away. The CDR3, cysteine through phenylalanine, is 16 amino acids long. Here the CDR3 DNA is all that survives: 48 bases in frame from base 1. CDR1 and CDR2, looked up from the germline V gene, are SGDLS and YYNGEE. V and J are truncated by 4 bases and 0 bases respectively, leaving an intervening sequence of 15 bases. All donors were healthy Caucasians. The twin cohort consisted of three pairs of female monozygotic twins, all aged about 18 to 30 years. Positive isolation kits from Invitrogen were used to isolate CD4+ and CD8+ T cell populations. This record belongs to a study of identical twins (dated by TCRdb to the mid-2010s). Broadly, across the study: To test whether fetal clonotypes persist, the study used deep sequencing on TCR alpha and beta repertoires from monozygotic twins, unrelated adults of various ages, and cord blood. To rule out contamination, the twin experiments were replicated at different times with different library preparation protocols.

Libraries were made using 5' RACE. Sequencing relied on an Illumina HiSeq 2000. Template switching introduced a universal primer binding site; the final cDNA contained a unique molecular identifier, enabling accurate counting of TCR cDNA molecules. First-strand cDNA for TCR alpha and beta chains was synthesized from specific primers in the conserved constant-segment region. To control for contamination, each cDNA library was double barcoded with a SMART-Mk sample barcode plus Illumina barcodes. TruSeq adapter sequences, together with Illumina sample barcodes, were added in two successive PCR steps. TCR alpha and beta cDNA libraries were sequenced on the Illumina HiSeq platform with custom primers. Processing in the source paper ran as follows. Unique molecular identifiers were extracted from raw reads with MiGEC, and CDR3 positions were determined with MiXCR. Recombination models were inferred per individual with the repgenHMM and IGoR tools using an EM algorithm. The tcR package in R was used for shared clonotype analysis, with sharing normalized by the product of cloneset sizes. Out-of-frame nonproductive sequences were analyzed to study raw recombination free of thymic and clonal selection effects. TCRdb passed the public sequencing reads through fastp at Q25 and MiXCR, retaining productive beta sequences. Each entry is one CDR3 protein sequence, shown with its most common DNA and genes. The V and J calls were determined by TCRdb, not by the authors. The sample includes about 240,000 distinct CDR3 sequences, with approximately 7.3% observed a single time. The ten biggest clones cover around 5% of the sample.

Points the paper makes about the study in general: Invariant T cells such as MAIT and iNKT could partly confound zero-insertion analyses, although diverse VJ usage argued against such confounding for most clonotypes. Compared with coincidental sharing between unrelated individuals, out-of-frame TCR alpha sequences shared between twins had an excess of sequences with low generation probability. Out-of-frame TCR alpha sharing in monozygotic twins was systematically underestimated by recombination models, whereas sharing between unrelated individuals was in agreement with the recombination models. Excess twin sharing in beta out-of-frame sequences was weaker because fewer shared sequences lowered the signal-to-noise ratio. Abundant cord blood beta clonotypes carried fewer insertions; young adult naive repertoires showed a weaker similar trend, while memory repertoires showed none. Because the same donors could not be followed over many years, the conclusions depended on cross-sectional statistical analysis.

Separately, the same data were catalogued under a study of yellow fever vaccine responses in identical twins. Per the second study: According to the authors, the vaccine-induced T cell response in identical twins seemed to be partly convergent and partly specific to each individual. In identical twins, the study followed T cell clones that responded to the vaccine with precision.

This TCR derives from a woman aged 18-35 years in good health. The rearrangement joined TRBV9 to TRBJ2-3; a tentative D match to TRBD2 spans 6 bases. Sequencing input: CD8+ T cells sorted from blood. The DNA reads TGTGCCAGCAGCCCAGAGCCTAGCGAGAGCACAGATACGCAGTATTTT. Its amino acids are CASSPEPSESTDTQYF.